The 32 T cell receptor beta chains reported below all come from one sample, sequenced in a study of T cell responses to AZD1222 COVID-19 vaccine. TCRdb's copy holds only in-frame clones and misses some; the assay was immunoSEQ multiplex PCR. The sample gives about 140,000 clones, roughly nine tenths of which show up once; roughly 1.8% is in the top ten. This sample comprised peripheral blood, obtained 28 days after the second AZD1222 dose. These receptors were obtained from an adult who received the AZD1222 COVID-19 vaccine.

The chain employs TRBV27 and TRBJ2-3; 8 bases agree with TRBD2. The germline gives CDR1 MNHEY, CDR2 SMNVEV (reference sequence). With 6 bases clipped from V and 0 bases from J, the junction kept 8 bases outside the gene matches. The CDR3 consists of 16 residues. CDR3 sequence reads: CASRRGGGSSTDTQYF. CDR3 sequence (DNA): TGTGCCAGCAGACGGGGGGGCGGGAGTAGCACAGATACGCAGTATTTT.

The chain combines TRBV10-1 with TRBJ2-2; D may be TRBD1 (5 bases). Looked up from germline, CDR1 is WNHNN and CDR2 is SYGVQD (reference sequence). This CDR3 has 13 residues. V was shortened by 6 bases and J by 1 base, with 6 bases between the two germline ends. The CDR3 loop reads CASRGENTGELFF. The CDR3 coding sequence is TGCGCCAGCAGAGGGGAGAACACCGGGGAGCTGTTTTTT.

V and J are TRBV30 and TRBJ1-6; D is possibly TRBD1 (6 bases). Per the germline V gene, CDR1 is GTSNPN and CDR2 is SVGIG (reference sequence). The CDR3 is 16 amino acids. V shed 4 bases and J shed 0 bases, with 13 bases lying between them. The CDR3 loop is CAWTRGRSSYNSPLHF. The CDR3 DNA is TGTGCCTGGACCAGGGGAAGGAGCTCCTATAATTCACCCCTCCACTTT. The full variable domain, its missing parts supplied by reference TRBV30 and TRBJ1-6, is SQTIHQWPATLVQPVGSPLSLECTVEGTSNPNLYWYRQAAGRGLQLLFYSVGIGQISSEVPQNLSASRPQDRQFILSSKKLLLSDSGFYLCAWTRGRSSYNSPLHFGNGTRLTVT.

Details on this clone: The same CDR3 arises from other DNA sequences in this sample as well. The J gene is TRBJ2-7, the V gene TRBV20-1; D unresolved. CDR3 length: 11 amino acids. V shed 3 bases and J shed 3 bases, with 6 bases lying between them. Germline CDR1 is DFQATT and CDR2 is SNEGSKA (reference sequence). CDR3 amino acids: CSARESYEQYF. In nucleotides, the CDR3 is TGCAGTGCTAGGGAAAGCTACGAGCAGTACTTC.

This clone was observed a handful of times. J is TRBJ1-6 and V is TRBV13; D is unclear. Germline V CDR1 and CDR2: PRHDT, FYEKMQ (reference sequence). This CDR3 has 14 residues. V lost 5 bases and J lost 10, with 15 bases in between. The CDR3 coding sequence is TGTGCCAGCAGCCTAAAAGAAACTGGCTCACCCCTCCACTTT. This gives the protein CASSLKETGSPLHF.

The chain couples TRBV14 to TRBJ1-5; no clear D. The CDR3 is 13 amino acids. In germline, CDR1 is SGHDN, CDR2 FVKESK. Trimming pared 0 bases from V and 6 bases from J, leaving 6 bases between. CDR3 nucleotides: TGTGCCAGCAGCCAAGACCTAAGTCAGCCCCAGCATTTT. It codes for CASSQDLSQPQHF. Together with reference TRBV14 and TRBJ1-5, the CDR3 gives the full variable domain: EAGVTQFPSHSVIEKGQTVTLRCDPISGHDNLYWYRRVMGKEIKFLLHFVKESKQDESGMPNNRFLAERTGGTYSTLKVQPAELEDSGVYFCASSQDLSQPQHFGDGTRLSIL.

The chain employs TRBV7-2 and TRBJ2-1; 7 bases fit TRBD2. The CDR3 sequence is 16 residues long. After removal of 3 bases from V and 0 bases from J, the junction contained 5 bases not matched to a gene. Germline V gives CDR1 SGHTA, CDR2 FQGNSA. The chain's CDR3 is CASSLATSLSYNEQFF. The CDR3 coding sequence is TGTGCCAGCAGCTTGGCGACTAGCCTCTCCTACAATGAGCAGTTCTTC.

The chain recombines TRBV9 with TRBJ2-1; 9 bases line up with TRBD2. CDR1 is SGDLS and CDR2 is YYNGEE in the germline V gene. The V and J ends lost 3 bases and 0 bases, in that order; junction bases with no gene match: 4. This CDR3 spans 16 amino acids. CDR3 in DNA: TGTGCCAGCAGCGCTAGCGGGGCAAGCTCCTACAATGAGCAGTTCTTC. Residues: CASSASGASSYNEQFF.

V gene TRBV28 combines with J gene TRBJ1-4, with D uncertain. Germline V gene sequence: CDR1 MDHEN, CDR2 SYDVKM. The V end was cut by 8 bases, the J end by 0 bases, with 10 bases between. The CDR3 has 14 amino acids. CDR3 in amino acids: CASLSGATNEKLFF. For the CDR3, the DNA is TGTGCCAGCCTCTCGGGTGCAACTAATGAAAAACTGTTTTTT.

The chain has TRBV15 and TRBJ2-5; TRBD2 matches 7 bases. Germline CDR1 and CDR2: LNHNV and YYDKDF (reference sequence). V trimming: 0 bases; J trimming: 2 bases; junction bases outside the gene matches: 6. This CDR3 has 16 residues. DNA for the CDR3: TGTGCCACCAGCAGAGATCCAGCTAGCGGACAAGAGACCCAGTACTTC. Protein sequence: CATSRDPASGQETQYF.

The chain employs TRBV6-5 and TRBJ2-7, with D perhaps matching TRBD2 (6 bases). The CDR3 covers 14 residues. Trimming left V 4 bases short and J 4 bases short, with 14 bases between. The germline V gene has CDR1 MNHEY and CDR2 SVGAGI. This chain's CDR3 is CASSSYGSGYEQYF. Here the CDR3 DNA reads TGTGCCAGCAGTTCCTACGGTAGCGGTTACGAGCAGTACTTC.

This clone was observed a single time. The rearrangement links TRBV4-3 to TRBJ1-6, with D maybe TRBD1 (6 bases). This CDR3 contains 15 residues. The germline V gene encodes CDR1 LGHNA and CDR2 YSLEER. Between the trimmed V and J ends, which lost 3 bases and 10 bases, there was a span of 16 bases. The CDR3 DNA reads TGCGCCAGCAGCCAGGGGTCGAAGGGGGGATCACCCCTCCACTTT. This codes for CASSQGSKGGSPLHF.

The chain links TRBV7-9 to TRBJ2-3; D may be TRBD1 (6 bases). The V and J ends lost 2 bases and 3 bases respectively, with 15 bases between them. The CDR3 extends over 16 amino acids. Germline-derived CDR1 and CDR2 are SEHNR and FQNEAQ (reference sequence). CDR3 bases: TGTGCCAGCAGCTTACGTGGGACAATCTCTACAGATACGCAGTATTTT. This sequence encodes CASSLRGTISTDTQYF. The whole variable domain, filled in from reference TRBV7-9 and TRBJ2-3, reads DTGVSQNPRHKITKRGQNVTFRCDPISEHNRLYWYRQTLGQGPEFLTYFQNEAQLEKSRLLSDRFSAERPKGSFSTLEIQRTEQGDSAMYLCASSLRGTISTDTQYFGPGTRLTVL.

The chain combines TRBV7-9 with TRBJ2-2; the D gene could be TRBD1 or TRBD2 (6 bases each). Germline V gene data show CDR1 as SEHNR and CDR2 as FQNEAQ (reference sequence). Trimming left V 5 bases short and J 7 bases short, with 14 bases between. The CDR3 is made up of 14 amino acids. The CDR3, as DNA: TGTGCCAGCAGCACCCAAGGGGGGATCGGGGAGCTGTTTTTT. Protein product: CASSTQGGIGELFF.

This chain uses TRBV24-1 with TRBJ1-1, with a tentative D call TRBD1 (5 bases). The length of the CDR3 is 13 residues. CDR1 is KGHDR and CDR2 is SFDVKD in the germline V gene. Trimming cost V 10 bases and J 4 bases, with 15 bases left between them. As DNA, the CDR3 is TGTGCCACTACAGACAGACTGAGCACTGAAGCTTTCTTT. Amino acid sequence: CATTDRLSTEAFF.

The chain links TRBV5-8 to TRBJ2-1; D tentatively fits TRBD1 or TRBD2 (6 bases each). The V gene's germline CDR1 is SGHTS and CDR2 YDEGEE. The CDR3 is 14 amino acids. Trimming removed 4 bases from V and 6 bases from J, with 14 bases in between. CDR3 DNA sequence: TGTGCCAGCAGCCGGTGGGGGGCGGGCAATGAGCAGTTCTTC. Encoded protein: CASSRWGAGNEQFF.

This clone came up once. The rearrangement uses TRBV30 and TRBJ2-7; TRBD1 is a possible D gene (5 bases). Germline V gene sequence: CDR1 GTSNPN, CDR2 SVGIG (reference sequence). The ends were cut back, 8 bases at V and 1 base at J, with 15 bases in the middle. The CDR3 contains 13 residues. CDR3: CAGAGHPSYEQYF. The DNA for the CDR3 is TGTGCCGGGGCAGGCCACCCTTCCTACGAGCAGTACTTC.

V usage is TRBV19 and J usage is TRBJ2-3; 11 bases fit TRBD2. Unmatched junction bases numbered 8, after V lost 5 bases and J lost 1 base. The CDR3 is made up of 17 amino acids. The germline gives CDR1 LNHDA, CDR2 SQIVND (reference sequence). The CDR3 DNA is TGTGCCAGTAGTCGGAAACCGGGACTAGCGGGCACAGATACGCAGTATTTT. Amino acid sequence: CASSRKPGLAGTDTQYF. Supplemented by reference TRBV19 and TRBJ2-3, the full variable domain reads DGGITQSPKYLFRKEGQNVTLSCEQNLNHDAMYWYRQDPGQGLRLIYYSQIVNDFQKGDIAEGYSVSREKKESFPLTVTSAQKNPTAFYLCASSRKPGLAGTDTQYFGPGTRLTVL.

This clone turned up a few times. V is TRBV3-1 (or the pseudogene TRBV3-2) and J is TRBJ1-2; D not certain. CDR1 and CDR2 from the germline V gene are LGHDT and YNNKEL (reference sequence). This CDR3 contains 15 residues. V shed 0 bases and J shed 4 bases, with 12 bases lying between them. CDR3 region: CASSQDQVGIYGYTF. DNA for the CDR3: TGTGCCAGCAGCCAAGATCAGGTCGGGATCTATGGCTACACCTTC.

This clone was recorded only once. J is TRBJ2-7 and V is TRBV7-9, with D possibly being TRBD1 (6 bases). Germline CDR1 is SEHNR and CDR2 is FQNEAQ (reference sequence). Trimming stripped 0 bases from V and 2 bases from J, with 11 bases between. This CDR3 spans 15 amino acids. CDR3 nucleotide sequence: TGTGCCAGCAGCTTAGCGGGGGCAGCCACCTACGAGCAGTACTTC. Encoded protein: CASSLAGAATYEQYF.

The J gene is TRBJ1-1, the V gene TRBV11-2, with TRBD1 as a possible D gene (5 bases). The V gene's germline CDR1 is SGHAT and CDR2 FQNNGV. CDR3 length: 13 residues. The V end was cut by 5 bases, the J end by 4 bases, with 11 bases between. The CDR3 loop reads CASSPWGFTEAFF. Written as DNA, the CDR3 is TGTGCCAGCAGCCCCTGGGGGTTCACTGAAGCTTTCTTT.

The chain joins TRBV6-4 to TRBJ1-1, with D perhaps matching TRBD1 (5 bases). Germline CDR1 is MRHNA and CDR2 is SNTAGT. This CDR3 region has 14 residues. V lost 0 bases and J 2 bases, leaving 7 bases between the germline ends. The CDR3 sequence is CASSDSRGNTEAFF. In DNA form, the CDR3 reads TGTGCCAGCAGTGACTCAAGGGGTAACACTGAAGCTTTCTTT.

This clone was detected only once. The chain couples TRBV18 to TRBJ1-1; D is perhaps TRBD1 (6 bases). The V and J ends lost 0 bases and 3 bases respectively, with 17 bases between them. Germline V CDR1 and CDR2: KGHSH, LQKENI. CDR3 length: 17 amino acids. The CDR3 coding sequence is TGTGCCAGCTCACCACCCTTCTGGACAGCGATTCACACTGAAGCTTTCTTT. It codes for CASSPPFWTAIHTEAFF.

The chain carries TRBV30 and TRBJ2-7; D possibly corresponds to TRBD2 (5 bases). The CDR3 is made up of 18 amino acids. With 0 bases removed from V and 2 bases from J, the gap between germline ends came to 23 bases. Germline V gene data show CDR1 as GTSNPN and CDR2 as SVGIG (reference sequence). The CDR3, as DNA: TGTGCCTGGAGTGTATTTATCTCACCCTCGACGGGAACCTACGAGCAGTACTTC. Its protein is CAWSVFISPSTGTYEQYF.

This chain joins TRBV7-9 and TRBJ1-3, with 8 bases matching TRBD1. Germline V gene sequence: CDR1 SEHNR, CDR2 FQNEAQ (reference sequence). V was pared by 0 bases and J by 3 bases, with 4 bases of the junction left unmatched. The CDR3 covers 16 residues. The CDR3 nucleotides are TGTGCCAGCAGCTTAGCGCGCGGACAGGGTGGAAACACCATATATTTT. Its translation: CASSLARGQGGNTIYF.

V and J are TRBV9 and TRBJ1-4, with D possibly being TRBD1 (5 bases). V was pared by 3 bases and J by 5 bases, with 17 bases between. CDR1 is SGDLS and CDR2 is YYNGEE in the germline V gene. The CDR3 is 16 residues long. CDR3 nucleotides: TGTGCCAGCAGCGCCGGGTGGGACGCCTGGAATGAAAAACTGTTTTTT. Amino acids: CASSAGWDAWNEKLFF. Looking up the rest from reference TRBV9 and TRBJ1-4 gives the full variable domain: DSGVTQTPKHLITATGQRVTLRCSPRSGDLSVYWYQQSLDQGLQFLIQYYNGEERAKGNILERFSAQQFPDLHSELNLSSLELGDSALYFCASSAGWDAWNEKLFFGSGTQLSVL.

This CDR3 is CSVEGTSGSTDTQYF. Written as DNA, the CDR3 is TGCAGCGTTGAAGGGACTAGCGGTAGCACAGATACGCAGTATTTT. This chain connects TRBV29-1 to TRBJ2-3, with TRBD2 matching 10 bases. Germline V gene sequence: CDR1 SQVTM, CDR2 ANQGSEA. This CDR3 has 15 amino acids. After removal of 1 base from V and 0 bases from J, the junction contained 1 base not matched to a gene.

This chain connects TRBV28 to TRBJ1-5; 7 nucleotides agree with TRBD1. The germline V gene has CDR1 MDHEN and CDR2 SYDVKM. This CDR3 has 15 amino acids. V shed 7 bases, J shed 6 bases, and the junction held 12 bases outside the gene matches. CDR3 loop: CASTPRGGGSQPQHF. The CDR3 nucleotides read TGTGCCAGCACCCCAAGAGGGGGCGGCAGTCAGCCCCAGCATTTT.

The rearrangement links TRBV6-5 to TRBJ1-1, with D possibly being TRBD1 (5 bases). The V end was cut by 2 bases, the J end by 2 bases, with 12 bases between. The CDR3 sequence is 15 residues long. Germline loops: CDR1 MNHEY, CDR2 SVGAGI. CDR3 protein: CASSYGVGVNTEAFF. As DNA, the CDR3 is TGTGCCAGCAGTTACGGGGTAGGGGTCAACACTGAAGCTTTCTTT.

V usage is TRBV19 and J usage is TRBJ1-2; D uncertain. Trimming removed 5 bases at V and 6 bases at J, with 13 bases between. The CDR3 loop spans 13 amino acids. CDR1 and CDR2 from the germline V gene are LNHDA and SQIVND (reference sequence). For the CDR3, the DNA is TGTGCCAGTAGTGCTGACGGGGTGCATGGCTACACCTTC. Translating gives CASSADGVHGYTF. The complete variable domain, with remaining parts taken from reference TRBV19 and TRBJ1-2, reads DGGITQSPKYLFRKEGQNVTLSCEQNLNHDAMYWYRQDPGQGLRLIYYSQIVNDFQKGDIAEGYSVSREKKESFPLTVTSAQKNPTAFYLCASSADGVHGYTFGSGTRLTVV.

The chain couples TRBV2 to TRBJ2-3; 7 nucleotides agree with TRBD1. Trimming at V came to 6 bases and at J to 0 bases, leaving 9 bases not matched to a gene. The CDR3 consists of 16 residues. Germline CDR1 is SNHLY and CDR2 is FYNNEI. The chain's CDR3 is CASSAPGQTSTDTQYF. The CDR3 DNA sequence: TGTGCCAGCAGCGCACCGGGACAGACTAGCACAGATACGCAGTATTTT.

The chain has TRBV23-1 and TRBJ2-2; D gene uncertain. TRBV23-1 is an open reading frame whose function is uncertain. V lost 5 bases, J lost 1 base, and 17 bases lay in between. This CDR3 has 17 amino acids. CDR3 nucleotides: TGCGCCAGCAGTTTAATATTTAGAAAAGGGAACACCGGGGAGCTGTTTTTT. It encodes CASSLIFRKGNTGELFF.